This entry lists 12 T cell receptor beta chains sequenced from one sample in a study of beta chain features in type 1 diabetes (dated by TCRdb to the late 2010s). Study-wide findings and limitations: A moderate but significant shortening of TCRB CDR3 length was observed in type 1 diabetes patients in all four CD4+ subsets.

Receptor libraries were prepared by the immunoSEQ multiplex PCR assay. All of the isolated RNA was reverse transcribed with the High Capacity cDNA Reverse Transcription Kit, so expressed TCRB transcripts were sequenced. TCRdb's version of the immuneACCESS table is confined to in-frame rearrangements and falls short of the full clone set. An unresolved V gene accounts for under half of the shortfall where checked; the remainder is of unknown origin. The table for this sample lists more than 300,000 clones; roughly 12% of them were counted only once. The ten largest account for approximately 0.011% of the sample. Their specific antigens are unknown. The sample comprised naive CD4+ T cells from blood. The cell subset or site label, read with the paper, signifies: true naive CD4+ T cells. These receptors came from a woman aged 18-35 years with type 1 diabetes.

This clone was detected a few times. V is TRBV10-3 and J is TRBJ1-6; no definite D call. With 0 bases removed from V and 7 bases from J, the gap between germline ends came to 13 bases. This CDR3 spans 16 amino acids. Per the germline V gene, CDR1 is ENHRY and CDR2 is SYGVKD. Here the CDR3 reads CAISESSRRENSPLHF. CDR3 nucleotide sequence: TGTGCCATCAGTGAGTCCTCTCGGCGGGAGAATTCACCCCTCCACTTT.

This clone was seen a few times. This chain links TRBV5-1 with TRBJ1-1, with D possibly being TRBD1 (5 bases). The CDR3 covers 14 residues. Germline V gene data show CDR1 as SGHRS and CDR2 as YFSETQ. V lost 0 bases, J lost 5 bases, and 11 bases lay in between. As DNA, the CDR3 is TGCGCCAGCAGCTTGGAGGGGATTCAGACTGAAGCTTTCTTT. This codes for CASSLEGIQTEAFF.

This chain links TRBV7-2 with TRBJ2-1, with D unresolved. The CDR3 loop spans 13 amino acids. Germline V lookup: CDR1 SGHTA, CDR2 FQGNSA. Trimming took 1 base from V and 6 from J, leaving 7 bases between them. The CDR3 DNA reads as TGTGCCAGCAGCTTAGGCGTCACCAATGAGCAGTTCTTC. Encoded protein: CASSLGVTNEQFF.

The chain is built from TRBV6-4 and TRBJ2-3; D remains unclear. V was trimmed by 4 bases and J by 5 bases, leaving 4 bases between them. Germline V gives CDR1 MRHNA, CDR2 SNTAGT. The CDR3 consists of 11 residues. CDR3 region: CASSAGDTQYF. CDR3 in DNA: TGTGCCAGCAGTGCGGGAGATACGCAGTATTTT.

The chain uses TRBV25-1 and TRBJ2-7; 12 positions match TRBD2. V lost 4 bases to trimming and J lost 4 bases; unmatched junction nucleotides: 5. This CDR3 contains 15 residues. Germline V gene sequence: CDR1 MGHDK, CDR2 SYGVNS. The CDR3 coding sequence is TGTGCCAGCAGTGTCAGGACTAGCGGGATATACGAGCAGTACTTC. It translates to CASSVRTSGIYEQYF.

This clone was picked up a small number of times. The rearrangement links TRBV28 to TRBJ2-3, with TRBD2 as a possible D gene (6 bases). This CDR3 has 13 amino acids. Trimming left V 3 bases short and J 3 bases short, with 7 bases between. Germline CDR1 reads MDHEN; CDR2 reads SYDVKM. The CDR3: CASSLGRTDTQYF. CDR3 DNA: TGTGCCAGCAGTTTGGGGAGGACAGATACGCAGTATTTT.

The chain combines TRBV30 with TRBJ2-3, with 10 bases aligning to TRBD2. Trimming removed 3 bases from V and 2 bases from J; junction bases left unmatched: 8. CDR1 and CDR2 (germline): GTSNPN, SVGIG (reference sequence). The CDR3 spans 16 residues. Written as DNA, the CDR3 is TGTGCCTGGAGCCGACTAGCGGGTGGAACCACAGATACGCAGTATTTT. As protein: CAWSRLAGGTTDTQYF.

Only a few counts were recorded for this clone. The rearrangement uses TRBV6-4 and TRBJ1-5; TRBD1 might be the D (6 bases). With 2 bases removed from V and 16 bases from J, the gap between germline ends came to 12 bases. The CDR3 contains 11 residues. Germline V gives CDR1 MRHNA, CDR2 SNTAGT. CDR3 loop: CASSDLGASHF. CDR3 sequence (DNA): TGTGCCAGCAGTGACCTGGGGGCGTCACATTTT.

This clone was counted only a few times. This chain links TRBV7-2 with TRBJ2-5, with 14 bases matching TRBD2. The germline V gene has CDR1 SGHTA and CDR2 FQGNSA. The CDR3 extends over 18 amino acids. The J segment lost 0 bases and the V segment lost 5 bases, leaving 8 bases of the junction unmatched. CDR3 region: CASSARLAGGPHQETQYF. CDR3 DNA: TGTGCCAGCAGCGCCCGACTAGCGGGAGGGCCCCACCAAGAGACCCAGTACTTC.

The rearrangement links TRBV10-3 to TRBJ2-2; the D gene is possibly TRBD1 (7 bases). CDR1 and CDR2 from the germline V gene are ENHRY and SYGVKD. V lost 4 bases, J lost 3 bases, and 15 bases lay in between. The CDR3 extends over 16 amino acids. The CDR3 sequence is CAISGARGVDTGELFF. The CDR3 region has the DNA TGTGCCATCAGTGGAGCCAGGGGGGTCGACACCGGGGAGCTGTTTTTT.

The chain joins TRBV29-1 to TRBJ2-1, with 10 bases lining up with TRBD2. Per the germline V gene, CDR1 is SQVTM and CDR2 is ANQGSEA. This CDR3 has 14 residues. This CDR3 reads CRASGSSGGNEQFF. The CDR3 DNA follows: TGCAGAGCTAGCGGGAGTTCGGGGGGGAATGAGCAGTTCTTC.

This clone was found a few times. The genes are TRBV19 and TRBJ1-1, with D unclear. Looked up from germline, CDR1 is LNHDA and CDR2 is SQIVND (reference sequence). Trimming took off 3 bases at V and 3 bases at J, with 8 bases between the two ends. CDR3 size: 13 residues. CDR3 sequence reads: CASSIGSHTEAFF. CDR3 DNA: TGTGCCAGTAGTATTGGGAGCCACACTGAAGCTTTCTTT. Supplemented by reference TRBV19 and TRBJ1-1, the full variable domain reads DGGITQSPKYLFRKEGQNVTLSCEQNLNHDAMYWYRQDPGQGLRLIYYSQIVNDFQKGDIAEGYSVSREKKESFPLTVTSAQKNPTAFYLCASSIGSHTEAFFGQGTRLTVV.